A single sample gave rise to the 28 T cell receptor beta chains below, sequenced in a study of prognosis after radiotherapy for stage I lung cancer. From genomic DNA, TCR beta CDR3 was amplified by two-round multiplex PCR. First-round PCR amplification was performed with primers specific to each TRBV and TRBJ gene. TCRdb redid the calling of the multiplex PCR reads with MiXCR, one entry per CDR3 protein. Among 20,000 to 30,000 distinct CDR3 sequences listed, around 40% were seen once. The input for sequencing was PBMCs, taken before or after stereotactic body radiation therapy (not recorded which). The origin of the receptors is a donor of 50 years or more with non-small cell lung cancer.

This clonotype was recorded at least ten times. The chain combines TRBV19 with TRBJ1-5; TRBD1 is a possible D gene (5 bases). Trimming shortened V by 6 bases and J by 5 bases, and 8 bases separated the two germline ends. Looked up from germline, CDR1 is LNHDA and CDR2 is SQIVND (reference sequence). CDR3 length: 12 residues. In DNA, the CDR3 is TGTGCCAGTAGATCCAGGGATCAGCCCCAGCATTTT. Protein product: CASRSRDQPQHF.

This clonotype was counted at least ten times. CDR3 sequence: CASSYGAPTDTQYF. Written as DNA, the CDR3 is TGTGCCAGCAGTTATGGGGCCCCCACAGATACGCAGTATTTT. The rearrangement links TRBV28 to TRBJ2-3, with D tentatively TRBD1 (5 bases). The CDR3 has 14 residues. CDR1 MDHEN and CDR2 SYDVKM come from the germline V gene. The V end was cut by 4 bases, the J end by 2 bases, with 10 bases between.

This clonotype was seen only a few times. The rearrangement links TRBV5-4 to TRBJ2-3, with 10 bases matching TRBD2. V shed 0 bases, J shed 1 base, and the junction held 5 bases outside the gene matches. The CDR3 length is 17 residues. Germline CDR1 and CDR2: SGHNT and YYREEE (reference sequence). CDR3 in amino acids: CASSLALAGAGTDTQYF. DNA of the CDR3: TGTGCCAGCAGCTTGGCTCTAGCGGGAGCCGGCACAGATACGCAGTATTTT.

The CDR3 bases are TGTGCCAGCAGTTATAACTATTTAACAGATACGCAGTATTTT. The encoded protein is CASSYNYLTDTQYF. This sequence joins TRBV6-5 and TRBJ2-3; no reliable D call. V lost 3 bases to trimming and J lost 3 bases, with 10 bases between them. The CDR3 has 14 residues. Germline CDR1 and CDR2: MNHEY and SVGAGI.

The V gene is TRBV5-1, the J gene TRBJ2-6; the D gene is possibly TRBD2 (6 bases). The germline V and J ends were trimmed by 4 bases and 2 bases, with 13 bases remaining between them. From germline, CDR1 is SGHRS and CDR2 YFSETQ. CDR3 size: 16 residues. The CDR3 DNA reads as TGCGCCAGCAGCCCTGGGGGAGGTGCTGGGGCCAACGTCCTGACTTTC. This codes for CASSPGGGAGANVLTF.

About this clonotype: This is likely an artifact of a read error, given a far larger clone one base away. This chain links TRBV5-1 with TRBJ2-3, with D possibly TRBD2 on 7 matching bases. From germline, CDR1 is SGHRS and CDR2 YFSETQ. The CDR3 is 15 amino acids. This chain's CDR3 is CSSSLGGGFTDTQYF. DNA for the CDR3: TGTTCCAGCAGCTTGGGAGGGGGATTCACAGATACGCAGTATTTT.

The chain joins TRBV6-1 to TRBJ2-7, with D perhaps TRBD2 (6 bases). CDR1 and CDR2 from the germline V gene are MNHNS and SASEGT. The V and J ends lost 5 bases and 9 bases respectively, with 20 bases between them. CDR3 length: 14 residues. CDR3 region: CASSPGGFSYSQYF. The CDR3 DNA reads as TGTGCCAGCAGTCCCGGGGGATTCTCCTACTCGCAGTACTTC.

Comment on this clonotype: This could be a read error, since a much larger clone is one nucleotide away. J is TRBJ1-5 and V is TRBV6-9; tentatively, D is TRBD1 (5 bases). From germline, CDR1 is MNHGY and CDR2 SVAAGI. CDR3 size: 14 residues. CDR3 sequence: CASSYGGSGQTQHF. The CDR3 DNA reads TGTGCCAGCAGTTACGGGGGATCGGGTCAGACCCAGCATTTT.

The CDR3 DNA reads as TGTGCCACCAGTGATGTGGACAGGGCTATCTACACCTTC. This sequence encodes CATSDVDRAIYTF. This rearrangement joins TRBV24-1 to TRBJ1-2; 8 bases match TRBD1. V lost 3 bases to trimming and J lost 10 bases; unmatched junction nucleotides: 6. Germline V CDR1 and CDR2: KGHDR, SFDVKD. The CDR3 runs to 13 residues.

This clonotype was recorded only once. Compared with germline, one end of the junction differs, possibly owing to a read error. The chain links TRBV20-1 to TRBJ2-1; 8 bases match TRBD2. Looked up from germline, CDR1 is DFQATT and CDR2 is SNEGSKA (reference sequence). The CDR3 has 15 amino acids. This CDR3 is CSVREGGRHDNEQFF. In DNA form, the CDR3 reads TGCAGTGTTAGAGAGGGCGGGAGGCATGACAATGAGCAGTTCTTC.

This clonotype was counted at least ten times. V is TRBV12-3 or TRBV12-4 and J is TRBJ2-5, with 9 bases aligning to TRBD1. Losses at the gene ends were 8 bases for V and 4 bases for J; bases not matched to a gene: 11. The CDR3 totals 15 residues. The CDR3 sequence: CASLMQQGAGETQYF. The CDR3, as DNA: TGTGCCAGCTTAATGCAACAGGGGGCAGGAGAGACCCAGTACTTC.

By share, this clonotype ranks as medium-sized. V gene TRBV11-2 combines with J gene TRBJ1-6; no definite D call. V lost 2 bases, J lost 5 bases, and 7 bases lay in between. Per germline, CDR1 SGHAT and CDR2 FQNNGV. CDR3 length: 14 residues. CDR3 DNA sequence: TGTGCCAGCAGCTTAACCAGGAATAATTCACCCCTCCACTTT. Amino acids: CASSLTRNNSPLHF.

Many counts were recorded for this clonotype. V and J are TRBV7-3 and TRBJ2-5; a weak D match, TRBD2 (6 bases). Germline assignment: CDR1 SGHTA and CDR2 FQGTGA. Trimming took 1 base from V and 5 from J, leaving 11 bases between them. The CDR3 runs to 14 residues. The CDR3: CASSLNPGRETQYF. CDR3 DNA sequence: TGTGCCAGCAGCTTAAATCCGGGGAGGGAGACCCAGTACTTC. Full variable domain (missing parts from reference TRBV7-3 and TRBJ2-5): GAGVSQTPSNKVTEKGKYVELRCDPISGHTALYWYRQSLGQGPEFLIYFQGTGAADDSGLPNDRFFAVRPEGSVSTLKIQRTERGDSAVYLCASSLNPGRETQYFGPGTRLLVL.

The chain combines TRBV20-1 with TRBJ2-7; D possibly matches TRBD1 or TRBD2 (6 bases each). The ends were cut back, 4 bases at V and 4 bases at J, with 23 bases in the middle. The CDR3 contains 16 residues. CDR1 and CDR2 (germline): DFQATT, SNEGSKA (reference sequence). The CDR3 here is CSAKPLGGGDSYEQYF. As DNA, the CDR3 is TGCAGTGCTAAACCCTTGGGGGGCGGGGACTCGTACGAGCAGTACTTC.

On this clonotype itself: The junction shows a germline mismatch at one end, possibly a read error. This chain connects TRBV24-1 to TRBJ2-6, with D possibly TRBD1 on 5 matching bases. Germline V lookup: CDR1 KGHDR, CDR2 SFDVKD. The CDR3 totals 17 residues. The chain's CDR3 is CATIDSGRFSGANVPTF. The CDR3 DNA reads TGTGCCACCATTGATTCTGGCCGGTTCTCTGGGGCCAACGTCCCGACTTTC.

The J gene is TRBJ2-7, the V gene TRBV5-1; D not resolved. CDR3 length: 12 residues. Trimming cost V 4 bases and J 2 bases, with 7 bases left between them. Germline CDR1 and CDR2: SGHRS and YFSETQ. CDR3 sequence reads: CASSTSPYEQYF. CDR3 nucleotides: TGCGCCAGCAGCACCAGTCCCTACGAGCAGTACTTC.

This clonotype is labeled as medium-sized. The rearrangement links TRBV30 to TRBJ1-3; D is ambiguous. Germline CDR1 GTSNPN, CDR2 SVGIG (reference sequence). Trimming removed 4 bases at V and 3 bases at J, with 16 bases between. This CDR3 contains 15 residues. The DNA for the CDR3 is TGTGCCTGGACTAACCCCCTACGAAATGGAAACACCATATATTTT. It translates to CAWTNPLRNGNTIYF.

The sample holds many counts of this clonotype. In DNA form, the CDR3 reads TGTGCCAGCAGCCAAGAAGTGGAAGCGGGAGGGACCGGGGAGCTGTTTTTT. This translates into CASSQEVEAGGTGELFF. This chain joins TRBV3-1 and TRBJ2-2; 10 bases map to TRBD2. The germline V gene encodes CDR1 LGHDT and CDR2 YNNKEL (reference sequence). J lost 5 bases, V lost 0 bases, and 6 bases had no gene match. The CDR3 runs to 17 residues.

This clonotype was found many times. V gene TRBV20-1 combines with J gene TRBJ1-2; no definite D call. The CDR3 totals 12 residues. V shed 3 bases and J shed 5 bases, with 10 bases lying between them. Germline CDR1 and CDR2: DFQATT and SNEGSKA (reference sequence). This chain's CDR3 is CSASVQEYGYTF. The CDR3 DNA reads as TGCAGTGCTAGTGTGCAGGAATATGGCTACACCTTC.

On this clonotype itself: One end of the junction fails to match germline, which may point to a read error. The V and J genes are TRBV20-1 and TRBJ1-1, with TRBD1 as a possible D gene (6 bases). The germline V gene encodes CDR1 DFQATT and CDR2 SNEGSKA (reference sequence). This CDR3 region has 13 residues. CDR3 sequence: CSAITGKGTEASF. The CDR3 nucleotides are TGCAGTGCTATTACAGGGAAAGGTACTGAAGCTTCCTTT.

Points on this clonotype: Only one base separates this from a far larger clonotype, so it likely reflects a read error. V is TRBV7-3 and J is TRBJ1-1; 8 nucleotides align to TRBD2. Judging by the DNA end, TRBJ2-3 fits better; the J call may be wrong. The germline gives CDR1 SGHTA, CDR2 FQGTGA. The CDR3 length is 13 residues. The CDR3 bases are TGTGCCAGCAGCTCGGGGGGGCATCTGGTGCAGTATTTT. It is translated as CASSSGGHLVQYF.

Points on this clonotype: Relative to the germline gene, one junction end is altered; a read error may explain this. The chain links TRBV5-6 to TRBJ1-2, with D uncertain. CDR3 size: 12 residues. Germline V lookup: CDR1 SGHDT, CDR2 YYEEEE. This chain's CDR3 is CASSLWQDGYKF. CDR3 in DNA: TGTGCCAGCAGCTTGTGGCAGGATGGCTACAAATTC.

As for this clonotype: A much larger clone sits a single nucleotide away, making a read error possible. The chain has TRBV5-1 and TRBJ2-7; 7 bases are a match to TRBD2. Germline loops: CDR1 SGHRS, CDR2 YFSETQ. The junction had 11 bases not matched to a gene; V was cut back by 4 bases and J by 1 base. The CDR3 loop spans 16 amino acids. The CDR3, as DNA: TGCGCCAGCAGCCGCAGTGGACGGGGGGAATCCTACGAGCAGTACTTC. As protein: CASSRSGRGESYEQYF.

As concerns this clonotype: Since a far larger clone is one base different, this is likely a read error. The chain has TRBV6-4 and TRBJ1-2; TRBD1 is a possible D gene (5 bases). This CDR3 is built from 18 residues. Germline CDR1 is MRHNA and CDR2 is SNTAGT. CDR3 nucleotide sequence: TGTGCCAGCAGTTACTCCCGGGACGCCTGGGAGGCGAGGGTTGGCTACACCTTC. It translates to CASSYSRDAWEARVGYTF.

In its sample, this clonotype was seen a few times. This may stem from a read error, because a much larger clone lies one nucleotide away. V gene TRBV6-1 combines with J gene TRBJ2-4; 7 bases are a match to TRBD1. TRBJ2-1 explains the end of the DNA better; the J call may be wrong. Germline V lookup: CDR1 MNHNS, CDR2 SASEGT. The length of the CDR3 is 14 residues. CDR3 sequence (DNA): TGTGCCAGCAGTGAAGCCGGGCAGGGGGACATTCAGTTCTTC. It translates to CASSEAGQGDIQFF.

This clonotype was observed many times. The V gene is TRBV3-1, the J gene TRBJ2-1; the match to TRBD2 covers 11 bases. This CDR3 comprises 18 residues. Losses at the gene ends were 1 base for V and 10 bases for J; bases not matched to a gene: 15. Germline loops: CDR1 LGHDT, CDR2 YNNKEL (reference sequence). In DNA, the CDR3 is TGTGCCAGCAGCCAAGTAGGTCGAGGAGGGACTAGCGGCTCCGAGCAGTTCTTC. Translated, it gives CASSQVGRGGTSGSEQFF.

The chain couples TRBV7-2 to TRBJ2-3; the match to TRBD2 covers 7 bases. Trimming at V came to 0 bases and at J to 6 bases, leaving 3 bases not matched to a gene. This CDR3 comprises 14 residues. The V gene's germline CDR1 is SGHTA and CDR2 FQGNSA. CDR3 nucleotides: TGTGCCAGCAGCTTAGCGGGGGAGGGGGATACGCAGTATTTT. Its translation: CASSLAGEGDTQYF.

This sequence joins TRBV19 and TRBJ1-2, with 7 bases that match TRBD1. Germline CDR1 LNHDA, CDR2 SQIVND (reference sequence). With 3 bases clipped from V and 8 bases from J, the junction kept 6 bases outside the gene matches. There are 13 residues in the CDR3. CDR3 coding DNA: TGTGCCAGTAGTATGACAGGGATGTACGGCTACACCTTC. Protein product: CASSMTGMYGYTF.